Listed here are 25 T cell receptor beta chains from one sample, sequenced in a study of metastatic and nonmetastatic thyroid tumors. MiXCR re-clonotyped the PCR reads for TCRdb. The sample contains some 5,500 clones, 25% to 30% of which appear only once. Thyroid surgery had not been preceded by any treatment in any patient. The material sequenced was adjacent normal tissue. These receptors were obtained from a female donor with papillary thyroid cancer or a benign thyroid nodule (not recorded which). Some clones in this sample may be carry-over from other donors' samples.

This sequence joins TRBV5-1 and TRBJ2-7; 7 bases match TRBD2. Trimming removed 6 bases from V and 3 bases from J; junction bases left unmatched: 12. Germline V lookup: CDR1 SGHRS, CDR2 YFSETQ. This CDR3 spans 15 amino acids. CDR3 sequence: CASKGTSVNNYEQYF. The CDR3 DNA reads as TGCGCCAGCAAGGGTACTAGCGTTAACAACTACGAGCAGTACTTC.

In the case of this clone: This may arise from a read error, as a much more abundant clone is one base away. This chain joins TRBV5-1 and TRBJ2-7; possibly TRBD2 for D (6 bases). The ends were cut back, 4 bases at V and 0 bases at J, with 14 bases in the middle. There are 15 residues in the CDR3. CDR1 and CDR2 from the germline V gene are SGHRS and YFSETQ. The CDR3: CASSPGLTSSYEQYF. CDR3 DNA sequence: TGCGCCAGCAGCCCGGGACTGACGAGCTCCTACGAGCAGTACTTC.

Only a few counts were recorded for this clone. The V and J genes are TRBV6-2 or TRBV6-3 and TRBJ2-1, with D perhaps matching TRBD2 (6 bases). Germline CDR1 is MNHEY and CDR2 is SVGEGT. The CDR3 is 13 amino acids. V lost 9 bases and J lost 2, with 11 bases in between. The CDR3 nucleotides are TGTGCCAGTAACCTAGCGCCCTACAATGAGCAGTTCTTC. Its translation is CASNLAPYNEQFF.

Turning to this clone: This may stem from a read error, because a much larger clone lies one nucleotide away. The rearrangement joins TRBV2 to TRBJ2-7; perhaps TRBD2 as D (6 bases). The CDR3 covers 14 residues. In germline, CDR1 is SNHLY, CDR2 FYNNEI. DNA of the CDR3: TGTGCCAGCAAACCCAGCGGGCCCAACTACGATCAGTACTTC. Protein product: CASKPSGPNYDQYF.

This clone has a count of ten or more. CDR3 DNA sequence: TGTGCCAGCAGAGACAGGGTCTCCTACAATGAGCAGTTCTTC. This encodes CASRDRVSYNEQFF. The chain combines TRBV5-4 with TRBJ2-1; 7 bases match TRBD1. This CDR3 region has 14 residues. Germline V gene data show CDR1 as SGHNT and CDR2 as YYREEE (reference sequence). The J segment lost 0 bases and the V segment lost 5 bases, leaving 2 bases of the junction unmatched. The variable domain in full, completed from reference TRBV5-4 and TRBJ2-1, reads ETGVTQSPTHLIKTRGQQVTLRCSSQSGHNTVSWYQQALGQGPQFIFQYYREEENGRGNFPPRFSGLQFPNYSSELNVNALELDDSALYLCASRDRVSYNEQFFGPGTRLTVL.

This clone is medium-sized. The V and J genes are TRBV20-1 and TRBJ1-1, with a possible D match to TRBD1 (5 bases). Germline V gives CDR1 DFQATT, CDR2 SNEGSKA (reference sequence). The CDR3 runs to 14 residues. The CDR3 nucleotides read TGCAGCGGGGGTGGGCAGACCCGGAACACTGAAGCTTTCTTT. This translates into CSGGGQTRNTEAFF.

This clone is judged large (0.1 to 1%). The J gene is TRBJ1-1, the V gene TRBV7-6; D is perhaps TRBD1 (6 bases). Germline CDR1 SGHVS, CDR2 FNYEAQ. This CDR3 is 15 amino acids long. Trimming removed 6 bases at V and 1 base at J, with 15 bases between. The CDR3 loop reads CASRRDTYPNTEAFF. The CDR3 nucleotides read TGTGCCAGCAGACGGGACACCTACCCGAACACTGAAGCTTTCTTT.

A note on this clone: Germline is not matched at one junction end, which may reflect a read error. The gene calls are TRBV28 and TRBJ2-1; 9 bases are shared with TRBD2. CDR1 and CDR2 from the germline V gene are MDHEN and SYDVKM. The CDR3 spans 14 residues. The CDR3 loop reads CASSRPTSGGPEPF. CDR3 DNA sequence: TGTGCCAGCAGTCGCCCGACTAGCGGAGGACCTGAACCCTTC.

This clone has only a few counts. This sequence joins TRBV7-8 and TRBJ1-2; D is possibly TRBD1 (6 bases). The germline V and J ends were trimmed by 5 bases and 3 bases, with 19 bases remaining between them. Germline loops: CDR1 SGHVS, CDR2 FQNEAQ. The CDR3 runs to 16 residues. This chain's CDR3 is CASSPTTGALHYGYTF. The DNA for the CDR3 is TGTGCCAGCAGCCCCACCACGGGGGCCCTACACTATGGCTACACCTTC. Variable domain in full (rest from reference TRBV7-8 and TRBJ1-2): GAGVSQSPRYKVAKRGQDVALRCDPISGHVSLFWYQQALGQGPEFLTYFQNEAQLDKSGLPSDRFFAERPEGSVSTLKIQRTQQEDSAVYLCASSPTTGALHYGYTFGSGTRLTVV.

This clone was seen only once. The chain uses TRBV19 and TRBJ2-7; 12 bases line up with TRBD2. V lost 4 bases and J lost 2; bases outside the gene matches: 6. CDR3 length equals 16 residues. Germline CDR1 and CDR2: LNHDA and SQIVND (reference sequence). The CDR3 protein is CASSTASSGRAYEQYF. In nucleotides, the CDR3 is TGTGCCAGTAGTACGGCCTCTAGCGGGAGGGCCTACGAGCAGTACTTC. Drawing the rest from reference TRBV19 and TRBJ2-7, the complete variable domain is DGGITQSPKYLFRKEGQNVTLSCEQNLNHDAMYWYRQDPGQGLRLIYYSQIVNDFQKGDIAEGYSVSREKKESFPLTVTSAQKNPTAFYLCASSTASSGRAYEQYFGPGTRLTVT.

J is TRBJ2-5 and V is TRBV11-2, with D perhaps TRBD1 or TRBD2 (7 bases each). V shed 4 bases and J shed 5 bases, with 14 bases lying between them. The CDR3 loop spans 14 amino acids. Germline V gene sequence: CDR1 SGHAT, CDR2 FQNNGV. In DNA form, the CDR3 reads TGTGCCAGCAGCTCCTACAGGGGAGGGGAGACCCAGTACTTC. Protein sequence: CASSSYRGGETQYF.

This clone was detected only a few times. This rearrangement joins TRBV12-3 or TRBV12-4 to TRBJ1-5, with D uncertain. The length of the CDR3 is 13 residues. V was cut by 7 bases and J by 5 bases, with 12 bases left in between. The CDR3, as DNA: TGTGCCAGCACGAGGCGTTCGGATCAGCCCCAGCATTTT. This sequence encodes CASTRRSDQPQHF.

The CDR3 DNA reads as TGTGCCAGCAGCCCCCCGGGGGGCGTTGAAGCTTTCTTT. It specifies CASSPPGGVEAFF. The chain recombines TRBV9 with TRBJ1-1, with a tentative D call TRBD1 (6 bases). CDR1 and CDR2 (germline): SGDLS, YYNGEE. Trimming took 4 bases from V and 7 from J, leaving 14 bases between them. This CDR3 comprises 13 residues. The whole variable domain, filled in from reference TRBV9 and TRBJ1-1, reads DSGVTQTPKHLITATGQRVTLRCSPRSGDLSVYWYQQSLDQGLQFLIQYYNGEERAKGNILERFSAQQFPDLHSELNLSSLELGDSALYFCASSPPGGVEAFFGQGTRLTVV.

This clone was detected a few times. The rearrangement links TRBV11-2 to TRBJ1-2; D is perhaps TRBD1 (6 bases). CDR1 is SGHAT and CDR2 is FQNNGV in the germline V gene. The V and J ends lost 3 bases and 4 bases respectively, with 9 bases between them. This CDR3 has 13 amino acids. The CDR3 protein is CASSFGGGYGYTF. CDR3 nucleotides: TGTGCCAGCAGCTTCGGAGGGGGCTATGGCTACACCTTC.

A remark on this clone: An end of the junction differs from the germline gene, which may be a read error. This chain connects TRBV20-1 to TRBJ1-5; the D gene is possibly TRBD1 (5 bases). Germline V gene sequence: CDR1 DFQATT, CDR2 SNEGSKA (reference sequence). The CDR3 consists of 14 residues. Here the CDR3 reads CSAGDLWSTQPQHF. The CDR3 bases are TGCAGTGCTGGGGACTTATGGAGCACTCAGCCCCAGCATTTT.

The genes are TRBV28 and TRBJ1-1; 12 bases map to TRBD1. This CDR3 contains 16 residues. Germline V gene sequence: CDR1 MDHEN, CDR2 SYDVKM. Trimming cost V 3 bases and J 7 bases; bases outside gene matches: 9. The CDR3: CASSFRDRGPLGEAFF. The CDR3 bases are TGTGCCAGCAGTTTTAGGGACAGGGGGCCTTTAGGTGAAGCTTTCTTT. The full variable domain, rest sourced from reference TRBV28 and TRBJ1-1, is DVKVTQSSRYLVKRTGEKVFLECVQDMDHENMFWYRQDPGLGLRLIYFSYDVKMKEKGDIPEGYSVSREKKERFSLILESASTNQTSMYLCASSFRDRGPLGEAFFGQGTRLTVV.

This clone was detected only a few times. The rearrangement joins TRBV28 to TRBJ2-7; 10 bases fit TRBD2. From germline, CDR1 is MDHEN and CDR2 SYDVKM. This CDR3 comprises 17 residues. V shed 6 bases and J 0 bases; nucleotides not matched to a gene: 11. The CDR3, as DNA: TGTGCCAGCAGCGGGACTAGCGTGGGAACCACCTCCTACGAGCAGTACTTC. It codes for CASSGTSVGTTSYEQYF.

This clone is classed as medium-sized. This rearrangement joins TRBV14 to TRBJ2-3, with a tentative D call TRBD2 (5 bases). Germline assignment: CDR1 SGHDN and CDR2 FVKESK. Trimming removed 1 base from V and 2 bases from J, with 16 bases in between. The CDR3 contains 17 residues. Written as DNA, the CDR3 is TGTGCCAGCAGCCAAGTAACAGCGGCTACTTCCACAGATACGCAGTATTTT. Its protein product is CASSQVTAATSTDTQYF. The entire variable domain, with the rest obtained from reference TRBV14 and TRBJ2-3, is as follows: EAGVTQFPSHSVIEKGQTVTLRCDPISGHDNLYWYRRVMGKEIKFLLHFVKESKQDESGMPNNRFLAERTGGTYSTLKVQPAELEDSGVYFCASSQVTAATSTDTQYFGPGTRLTVL.

This clone counts as medium-sized. The V gene is TRBV6-2 or TRBV6-3, the J gene TRBJ2-1; tentative D call: TRBD2 (5 bases). There are 14 residues in the CDR3. CDR1 MNHEY and CDR2 SVGEGT come from the germline V gene. V gave up 2 bases and J gave up 8 bases, with 13 bases separating them. CDR3 loop: CASSYMAGNDEQFF. The CDR3 region has the DNA TGTGCCAGCAGTTACATGGCGGGCAATGATGAGCAGTTCTTC.

The chain has TRBV24-1 and TRBJ2-1, with 11 bases that match TRBD2. V lost 6 bases, J lost 6 bases, and 3 bases stayed unmatched. The CDR3 extends over 14 amino acids. The germline V gene encodes CDR1 KGHDR and CDR2 SFDVKD. This CDR3 reads CATSRSGRANEQFF. DNA for the CDR3: TGTGCCACCAGTCGTAGCGGGAGGGCCAATGAGCAGTTCTTC.

The V gene is TRBV20-1, the J gene TRBJ2-7; 7 bases match TRBD1. V shed 3 bases and J 2 bases; nucleotides not matched to a gene: 10. Per germline, CDR1 DFQATT and CDR2 SNEGSKA (reference sequence). This CDR3 is built from 15 residues. DNA for the CDR3: TGCAGTGCTAGGGGCCCGACAGGGCGAGCCTACGAGCAGTACTTC. It specifies CSARGPTGRAYEQYF.

This clone is labeled as medium-sized. The rearrangement uses TRBV7-6 and TRBJ2-1, with D perhaps matching TRBD2 (6 bases). Looked up from germline, CDR1 is SGHVS and CDR2 is FNYEAQ. The ends were cut back, 6 bases at V and 8 bases at J, with 20 bases in the middle. CDR3 length: 15 amino acids. CDR3 DNA sequence: TGTGCCAGCAGTCCAATAGCGGAGCCATGGGATGAGCAGTTCTTC. It translates to CASSPIAEPWDEQFF.

This clone is classed as medium-sized. The gene calls are TRBV30 and TRBJ1-6; 10 nucleotides align to TRBD1. The CDR3 has 12 amino acids. With 3 bases clipped from V and 14 bases from J, the junction kept 4 bases outside the gene matches. Germline V lookup: CDR1 GTSNPN, CDR2 SVGIG (reference sequence). The CDR3 DNA follows: TGTGCCTGGAGAGGACAGGGGGTCACCCTCCACTTT. The encoded protein is CAWRGQGVTLHF.

This chain uses TRBV20-1 with TRBJ2-7, with D perhaps being TRBD1 or TRBD2 (6 bases each). The germline V gene encodes CDR1 DFQATT and CDR2 SNEGSKA (reference sequence). The CDR3 extends over 14 amino acids. Trimming removed 0 bases from V and 3 bases from J, with 12 bases in between. The CDR3 here is CSARDLGGYYEQYF. CDR3 nucleotide sequence: TGCAGTGCTAGAGATTTAGGGGGGTACTACGAGCAGTACTTC.

The chain couples TRBV12-5 to TRBJ2-2; D gene ambiguous. V gave up 0 bases and J gave up 0 bases, with 11 bases separating them. The germline V gene encodes CDR1 LGHNT and CDR2 FRNRAP. This CDR3 region has 17 residues. The CDR3 here is CASGLVPTSANTGELFF. The CDR3 coding sequence is TGTGCTAGTGGTTTGGTACCCACATCAGCGAACACCGGGGAGCTGTTTTTT.